These T cell receptor beta chains were read from a single sample in a study of blood T cells in healthy people across ages. One entry per CDR3 protein, called by TCRdb with MiXCR from the 5' RACE reads. The table records about 1.6 million distinct CDR3 sequences, roughly 30% of them present only once. The sequencing input was blood. The source of these receptors is a woman aged 30 to 39 in good health. CDR3s include the opening cysteine and the closing phenylalanine or tryptophan. Fields, in order: clone size, V gene, J gene, D gene, CDR3 DNA, CDR3 protein. D genes are given only for firm matches. Rows give clone size only sometimes, using once, few, many, or a class for an expanded clone.

>few|TRBV20-1|TRBJ2-3|.
TGCAGTGCTAGATCGACAGCCCGTAGCACAGATACGCAGTATTTT
CSARSTARSTDTQYF
>.|TRBV7-6|TRBJ2-1|.
TGTGCCAGCAGCTTAGGCCGGGTGTTCGAGCAGTTCTTC
CASSLGRVFEQFF
>.|TRBV7-9|TRBJ2-3|.
TGTGCCAGCAGCCCCCAAAGGGCCGGGGAGGCGGATACGCAGTATTTT
CASSPQRAGEADTQYF
>.|TRBV9|TRBJ2-5|TRBD2
TGTGCCAGCAGCGTAGAAGGGACGGGAGGGCGACGAGAGACCCAGTACTTC
CASSVEGTGGRRETQYF
>few|TRBV11-2|TRBJ2-7|TRBD1
TGTGCCAGCACCAAGAGACAGGGATTCTCCTACGAGCAGTACTTC
CASTKRQGFSYEQYF
>.|TRBV9|TRBJ2-7|TRBD2
TGTGCCAGCAGCCCCCGGCTAGCGGGAGTTTGGAACGAGCAGTACTTC
CASSPRLAGVWNEQYF
>.|TRBV6-1|TRBJ2-7|.
TGTGCCAGCAGCCCCCTTACCGAGCAGTACTTC
CASSPLTEQYF
>.|TRBV2|TRBJ1-2|TRBD1
TGTGCCAACCCTGACTGGGGGACAGACAAAAGAAGACTTGGCTACACCTTC
CANPDWGTDKRRLGYTF
>.|TRBV7-9|TRBJ2-5|.
TGTGCCAGCAGCCTTGACAGTAGAGGGACCCAGTACTTC
CASSLDSRGTQYF
>.|TRBV20-1|TRBJ2-3|TRBD2
TGCAGTTTCTACGGGAGGGCATCAGATACGCAGTATTTT
CSFYGRASDTQYF
>once|TRBV28|TRBJ2-6|.
TGTGCCAGCAGTTCGGTAAAAATGTGGACCGGGGCCAACGTCCTGACTTTC
CASSSVKMWTGANVLTF
>.|TRBV20-1|TRBJ2-7|TRBD2
TGCAGTGCTCGATACACTAGCGGGGGGATTTACGAGCAGTACTTC
CSARYTSGGIYEQYF
>.|TRBV5-1|TRBJ1-5|.
TGCGCCAGCAGCTTGGAAGTCAGGGAAGCCAATCAGCCCCAGCATTTT
CASSLEVREANQPQHF
>.|TRBV2|TRBJ2-7|.
TGTGCCAGCAGTCTCCCGTCCCACGAGCAGTACTTC
CASSLPSHEQYF
>.|TRBV20-1|TRBJ2-5|.
TGCAGTGCCCGACTCGGGGGGACCCAGTACTTC
CSARLGGTQYF
>.|TRBV10-3|TRBJ2-3|.
TGTGTCATCAGTGCGCTCACAGATACGCAGTATTTT
CVISALTDTQYF
>.|TRBV11-2|TRBJ1-2|.
TGTGCCAGCAGCTCAGCGCGAGGGGCGCATGGCTATGGCTACACCTTC
CASSSARGAHGYGYTF
>many|TRBV11-2|TRBJ2-4|.
TGTGCCAGCAGCCTAGACCGGGGAAACATTCAGTACTTC
CASSLDRGNIQYF
>.|TRBV4-1|TRBJ2-1|TRBD2
TGCGCCAGCAGCCAAGTACTAGCGGGGGGGTATGAGCAGTTCTTC
CASSQVLAGGYEQFF
>.|TRBV7-9|TRBJ2-1|.
TGTGCCAGCAGCTTAGGATCGGGATGGGATGAGCAGTTCTTC
CASSLGSGWDEQFF
>.|TRBV15|TRBJ2-4|.
TGTGCCACCAGCCTTCTAAATGGTCGAGAAAAAAACATTCAGTACTTC
CATSLLNGREKNIQYF
>few|TRBV7-9|TRBJ2-7|TRBD2
TGTGCCAGCAGCCGAGGACTAGCGGGAATGGGTTCCTACGAGCAGTACTTC
CASSRGLAGMGSYEQYF
>many|TRBV7-9|TRBJ2-3|.
TGTGCCAGCAGCCGTCTGGGGGGCGGCGATACGCAGTATTTT
CASSRLGGGDTQYF
>few|TRBV7-3|TRBJ2-3|.
TGTGCCAGCAGCTTAATAGGAGGGGAGGTTGTGGATACGCAGTATTTT
CASSLIGGEVVDTQYF
>once|TRBV6-1|TRBJ2-7|.
TGTGCCAGCAGTGAGGCGGGAGGGACAGGATGGCGGGAGCAGTACTTC
CASSEAGGTGWREQYF
>.|TRBV5-4|TRBJ2-7|.
TGTGCCAGCAGCTTAAGCGCGCAGGACTCCTACGAGCAGTACTTC
CASSLSAQDSYEQYF
>.|TRBV4-2|TRBJ1-1|.
TGTGCCAGCAGCCAAGCCCTCCCAGCGAACACTGAAGCTTTCTTT
CASSQALPANTEAFF
>.|TRBV3-1|TRBJ2-1|TRBD2
TGTGCCAGCAGCCAAGTAGGACTAGCGGGACCAAGGGATGAGCAGTTCTTC
CASSQVGLAGPRDEQFF
>.|TRBV20-1|TRBJ2-7|TRBD2
TGCAGTGCCAAGGTTACTAGCGGGACGTACGAGCAGTACTTC
CSAKVTSGTYEQYF
>once|TRBV14|TRBJ2-7|TRBD1
TGTGCCAGCAGCCGGAAACCGGGACAGGGGGCGAAGGACGAGCAGTACTTC
CASSRKPGQGAKDEQYF
>.|TRBV6-1|TRBJ2-7|TRBD1
TGTGCCAGCAGTGACCCGGGACAGGGTCTCTCCTACGAGCAGTACTTC
CASSDPGQGLSYEQYF
>.|TRBV20-1|TRBJ2-7|.
TGCAGTGCTAGACCGGGCTCCTGGGGTTACGAGCAGTACTTC
CSARPGSWGYEQYF
>.|TRBV29-1|TRBJ2-2|.
TGCAGCGTGGAGGTGTGGGGCACCGGAGAGCTGTTTTTT
CSVEVWGTGELFF
>.|TRBV7-9|TRBJ2-7|.
TGTGCCAGCAGCTCCACCTACCGACCAGGGGAAACCTACGAGCAGTACTTC
CASSSTYRPGETYEQYF
>few|TRBV20-1|TRBJ2-1|TRBD1
TGCAGTGCTAGGCGGTGGCAGGGGGCCGGTAATGAGCAGTTCTTC
CSARRWQGAGNEQFF
>few|TRBV7-8|TRBJ2-3|.
TGTGCCGGCAGCTTGCGACTTAGCACAGATACGCAGTATTTT
CAGSLRLSTDTQYF
>.|TRBV13|TRBJ2-1|.
TGTGCCAGCCTCTCACCCGGACTAACGACAAGCAATGAGCAGTTCTTC
CASLSPGLTTSNEQFF
>few|TRBV27|TRBJ2-7|TRBD2
TGTGCCAGCAGTTCGAAGACTAGCGGGTACGAGCAGTACTTC
CASSSKTSGYEQYF
>few|TRBV7-8|TRBJ2-7|.
TGTGCCAGCAGCTTAGCTGGTCAGCTCGAGCAGTACTTC
CASSLAGQLEQYF
>.|TRBV2|TRBJ2-3|.
TGTGCCAGCAGAGCCAGGGGCGGTAGCACAGATACGCGGTATTTT
CASRARGGSTDTRYF
>.|TRBV7-9|TRBJ2-3|TRBD1
TGTGCCAGCAGCTCGAGGACAGGAATAGATACGCAGTATTTT
CASSSRTGIDTQYF
>.|TRBV27|TRBJ2-5|TRBD1
TGCGCCAGCAGTGCCGAGGGGACAGGGGGCCCCCTTCGGGAGACCCAGTACTTC
CASSAEGTGGPLRETQYF
>few|TRBV13|TRBJ2-7|.
TGTGCCAGCAGCTTAGCCTTTGGACAGCACTACGAGCAGTACTTC
CASSLAFGQHYEQYF
>.|TRBV27|TRBJ1-1|TRBD1
TGTGCCAGCAGTATCAGGACAGGAATGAACACTGAAGCTTTCTTT
CASSIRTGMNTEAFF
>.|TRBV30|TRBJ2-7|.
TGTGCCAGCACGGGGTCGCTCAACGAGCAGTACTTC
CASTGSLNEQYF
>.|TRBV6-5|TRBJ2-7|TRBD2
TGTGCCAGCAGTTACTCGATTAGGCTAGCGGGAAGCACAAAATTCTCCTACGAGCAGTACTTC
CASSYSIRLAGSTKFSYEQYF
>.|TRBV7-2|TRBJ2-7|TRBD1
TGTGCCAGCAGCTCGCCCGGACGACAGGGGAGCTCCTACGAGCAGTACTTC
CASSSPGRQGSSYEQYF
>few|TRBV7-2|TRBJ2-3|.
TGTGCCAGCAGCTTAGACAGGGCGAGGGGCACAGATACGCAGTATTTT
CASSLDRARGTDTQYF
>few|TRBV7-2|TRBJ1-2|.
TGTGCCAGCGGACCGGGGGCTAGAAACTATGGCTACACCTTC
CASGPGARNYGYTF
>few|TRBV12-3/TRBV12-4|TRBJ2-4|TRBD1
TGTGCCAGCAGTTTAGGTGGGACAGGGGGCCCGGACATTCAGTACTTC
CASSLGGTGGPDIQYF
>.|TRBV3-1|TRBJ1-5|.
TGTGCCAGCATCATGGGAGATCAGCCCCAGCATTTT
CASIMGDQPQHF
>.|TRBV20-1|TRBJ1-5|.
TGCAGTGCTAAAGCTGGGGGCGGTCAGCCCCAGCATTTT
CSAKAGGGQPQHF